One and the same sample provided the 17 T cell receptor beta chains below, sequenced in a study of regulatory T cells in long-lasting Graves disease (dated by TCRdb to 2020 to 2022). Sample time point, as interpreted from the label and publication: newly diagnosed GD, antithyroid drugs for less than 3 months. RNA was extracted from PBMCs in TRIzol for both TCR sequencing and RNA sequencing. Library generation was performed with multiplex PCR. TCRdb names Illumina HiSeq 4000 as the instrument used. iRepertoire HTBI primers and Arm-PCR amplification of CDR3 regions were used to construct TCR beta libraries. Through fastp at Q25 and MiXCR, TCRdb rebuilt clones from the public reads, retaining in-frame beta chains. Each entry is one CDR3 protein sequence, shown with its most common DNA and genes. The sample table records 550,000 to 600,000 distinct CDR3 sequences; about 15% of these occur just once. The ten largest clones represent about 12% of the sample.

These data were also filed under a second study, of T cells in Graves' hyperthyroidism and ophthalmopathy.

The input for sequencing was peripheral blood mononuclear cells (PBMCs), taken at new diagnosis, from a patient treated with antithyroid drugs. All receptors come from a man younger than 35 with Graves disease. Donor details come from another sample of the same person, matched by shared clones.

This clonotype has at least ten counts. The chain recombines TRBV12-3 or TRBV12-4 with TRBJ2-3; no clear D gene. The CDR3 consists of 12 residues. V lost 3 bases and J 4 bases, leaving 5 bases between the germline ends. The CDR3 sequence: CASSFSPDTQYF. The CDR3 DNA sequence: TGTGCCAGCAGTTTCTCACCAGATACGCAGTATTTT.

The genes are TRBV28 and TRBJ1-6, with D maybe TRBD1 (5 bases). V shed 6 bases and J shed 5 bases, with 29 bases lying between them. This CDR3 region has 20 residues. The germline CDR1 and CDR2 sequences are MDHEN and SYDVKM. The CDR3 here is CASRVTWGLLRATDNSPLHF. CDR3 nucleotides: TGTGCCAGCAGAGTCACATGGGGGTTGCTCAGGGCGACGGATAATTCACCCCTCCACTTT.

Points on this clonotype: This clone may be a read error of a much larger clone one base away. V and J are TRBV30 and TRBJ2-3, with 12 bases lining up with TRBD2. Near its end, the DNA agrees better with TRBJ2-1, so the J call may be wrong. CDR1 and CDR2 (germline): GTSNPN, SVGIG (reference sequence). The CDR3 runs to 16 residues. In DNA form, the CDR3 reads TGTGCCTGGAGTGTACCATTCCTAGCGGGAGGGTCCGAGCAGTTCTTC. This sequence encodes CAWSVPFLAGGSEQFF.

This clonotype was recorded at least ten times. The CDR3 DNA reads as TGTGCCAGCAGTTTTTTAGGTCAGCCCCAGCATTTT. Protein sequence: CASSFLGQPQHF. This rearrangement joins TRBV27 to TRBJ1-5, with D uncertain. CDR1 MNHEY and CDR2 SMNVEV come from the germline V gene (reference sequence). The CDR3 covers 12 residues. With 3 bases removed from V and 6 bases from J, the gap between germline ends came to 6 bases.

This clonotype was recorded many times. The V call is TRBV30, the J call TRBJ2-7, with TRBD2 matching over 8 bases. Germline trimming cut 3 bases from V and 2 bases from J; bases unmatched to any gene: 6. The CDR3 is made up of 14 amino acids. The germline V gene has CDR1 GTSNPN and CDR2 SVGIG (reference sequence). CDR3 sequence reads: CAWRDTSGPYEQYF. The DNA for the CDR3 is TGTGCCTGGAGGGATACTAGCGGACCCTACGAGCAGTACTTC.

This clonotype was seen ten or more times. The V call is TRBV28, the J call TRBJ2-3; the D gene is possibly TRBD2 (5 bases). Germline CDR1 and CDR2: MDHEN and SYDVKM. CDR3 size: 17 residues. Deletions cut 3 bases from V and 3 bases from J, with 19 bases between. CDR3 sequence reads: CASSLAPDYRLTDTQYF. The DNA for the CDR3 is TGTGCCAGCAGTTTGGCCCCCGACTATCGCCTTACAGATACGCAGTATTTT.

In the case of this clonotype: A read error may produce the germline difference seen at one junction end. The gene calls are TRBV3-1 and TRBJ1-1; 11 nucleotides agree with TRBD1. CDR1 LGHDT and CDR2 YNNKEL come from the germline V gene (reference sequence). This CDR3 is 13 amino acids long. The chain's CDR3 is CAGSQGTGGEAFF. DNA of the CDR3: TGTGCCGGCAGCCAAGGGACAGGGGGTGAAGCTTTCTTT.

Worth noting for this clonotype: This may be a read error: a much more frequent sequence differs by one nucleotide. The rearrangement links TRBV7-3 to TRBJ2-7, with D possibly being TRBD1 (6 bases). Germline V gives CDR1 SGHTA, CDR2 FQGTGA. This CDR3 has 15 residues. The CDR3 loop is CASSLSRDTSYGQYF. DNA of the CDR3: TGTGCCAGCAGCTTATCCCGGGACACCTCCTACGGGCAGTACTTC.

This clonotype was recorded at least ten times. V and J are TRBV11-2 and TRBJ2-1; 12 nucleotides align to TRBD2. V lost 5 bases to trimming and J lost 0 bases; unmatched junction nucleotides: 11. The CDR3 extends over 19 amino acids. CDR1 is SGHAT, CDR2 FQNNGV, per germline. CDR3 region: CASSARLAGARSSYNEQFF. In DNA, the CDR3 is TGTGCCAGCAGCGCCAGACTAGCGGGGGCCCGTAGCTCCTACAATGAGCAGTTCTTC.

This clonotype was seen repeatedly, ten times or more. This chain uses TRBV20-1 with TRBJ2-3, with no clear D. V was trimmed by 4 bases and J by 6 bases, leaving 17 bases between them. The CDR3 spans 14 residues. Germline CDR1 and CDR2: DFQATT and SNEGSKA (reference sequence). In nucleotides, the CDR3 is TGCAGTGCTAAATCCACCTCAGGCCAGGATACGCAGTATTTT. Its translation is CSAKSTSGQDTQYF.

The chain has TRBV7-9 and TRBJ2-7; no clear D gene. In germline, CDR1 is SEHNR, CDR2 FQNEAQ (reference sequence). The CDR3 length is 12 residues. V lost 1 base, J lost 6 bases, and 7 bases lay in between. The CDR3 bases are TGTGCCAGCAGCTTAGGCTCCCCCGAGCAGTACTTC. Amino acid sequence: CASSLGSPEQYF.

In this sample, this clonotype turned up many times. The chain carries TRBV7-2 and TRBJ2-5; 8 bases are shared with TRBD2. Germline trimming cut 3 bases from V and 7 bases from J; bases unmatched to any gene: 7. Germline CDR1 SGHTA, CDR2 FQGNSA. The CDR3 is made up of 14 amino acids. The DNA for the CDR3 is TGTGCCAGCAGCTTTAGAGCGGGGGAGGGGACCCAGTACTTC. It codes for CASSFRAGEGTQYF.

This clonotype was counted at least ten times. The chain couples TRBV12-3 or TRBV12-4 to TRBJ2-7; 8 bases agree with TRBD1. The CDR3 has 16 residues. The V and J ends lost 5 bases and 5 bases, in that order; junction bases with no gene match: 14. CDR3 loop: CASSPEQGVSSNEQYF. CDR3 bases: TGTGCCAGCAGTCCCGAACAGGGGGTTAGTTCCAACGAGCAGTACTTC.

This clonotype appeared a few times. This chain links TRBV18 with TRBJ1-1; the D is unclear. Germline CDR1 KGHSH, CDR2 LQKENI. Deletions cut 3 bases from V and 3 bases from J, with 17 bases between. The CDR3 has 16 residues. CDR3 DNA: TGTGCCAGCTCACCCGATCGGGAGGGCTGGGACACTGAAGCTTTCTTT. Translated: CASSPDREGWDTEAFF. Filled out from reference TRBV18 and TRBJ1-1, the complete variable domain reads NAGVMQNPRHLVRRRGQEARLRCSPMKGHSHVYWYRQLPEEGLKFMVYLQKENIIDESGMPKERFSAEFPKEGPSILRIQQVVRGDSAAYFCASSPDREGWDTEAFFGQGTRLTVV.

This clonotype was found once. V and J are TRBV7-2 and TRBJ2-1, with D possibly being TRBD1 or TRBD2 (5 bases each). V lost 3 bases and J lost 4, with 10 bases in between. Looked up from germline, CDR1 is SGHTA and CDR2 is FQGNSA. The CDR3 consists of 14 residues. CDR3 in amino acids: CASSFGTNYNEQFF. The CDR3 region has the DNA TGTGCCAGCAGCTTCGGGACGAATTACAATGAGCAGTTCTTC.

In this sample, this clonotype turned up many times. The chain links TRBV27 to TRBJ2-7; D is ambiguous. Trimming took 5 bases from V and 3 from J, leaving 11 bases between them. CDR1 is MNHEY and CDR2 is SMNVEV in the germline V gene (reference sequence). The CDR3 loop spans 13 amino acids. The CDR3 DNA is TGTGCCAGCAGTAGGAACACCTACTACGAGCAGTACTTC. This translates into CASSRNTYYEQYF.

Remarks on this clonotype: A read error is the likely source, as a far larger clone sits one nucleotide away. This rearrangement joins TRBV11-3 to TRBJ1-1, with D hard to call. The CDR3 consists of 14 residues. Germline-derived CDR1 and CDR2 are SGHNT and YENEEA. This CDR3 reads CTSSLARMNTEAFF. The CDR3 bases are TGTACCAGCAGCTTAGCCAGGATGAACACTGAAGCTTTCTTT.